This T cell receptor (beta chain) was captured in a study of CD8 T cells in Susac syndrome. With random hexamers, reverse transcription was performed on about 0.5 to 1 ug of RNA. Multiplex PCR with immunoSEQ amplified the TCR beta CDR3 across 54 Vbeta and 13 Jbeta. TCRdb independently ran MiXCR on the immunoSEQ multiplex PCR reads; one entry per CDR3 protein. This repertoire shows a few hundred thousand distinct CDR3 sequences, around 92% found once; its top ten account for around 0.07%. Sequencing of TCR beta, carried out with a high-throughput approach, was applied to CD8+ and CD4+ T cells from the blood. Each multiple sclerosis control was a treatment-naive patient with relapsing-remitting disease that was either stable or active. The CDR3 runs to 14 residues. CDR1 and CDR2 from the germline V gene are SGHAT and FQNNGV. V was pared by 5 bases and J by 5 bases, with 16 bases between.

The TCR comes from a human donor with multiple sclerosis. The sequenced sample was CD4+ T cells from PBMCs. V gene TRBV11-2 combines with J gene TRBJ2-7; D is unclear. The DNA of the CDR3 is TGTGCCAGCAGCCTCCTTTCGGTCCCCCACGAGCAGTACTTC. Translating it yields CASSLLSVPHEQYF.